One T cell receptor (beta chain) is described in this entry. The record originates from a study of T cell repertoires in ileal Crohn's disease. Trimming left V 6 bases short and J 3 bases short, with 9 bases between. Germline CDR1 and CDR2: WSHSY and SAAADI. The CDR3 contains 12 residues. Time point given: neoterminal ileum biopsy at postoperative endoscopy, about 6 months after surgery. Clones were sequenced by immunoSEQ multiplex PCR, and TCRdb holds only the in-frame ones, with some missing. The top ten clones hold 4% to 5% of a sample with 15,000 to 20,000 clones, 72% of them seen once. Input material: ileal tissue. The rearrangement joins TRBV10-2 to TRBJ2-7, with D perhaps matching TRBD1 (5 bases). The TCR sequence derives from an adult with Crohn's disease. CDR3 sequence (DNA): TGCGCCAGCAGAGCAGGGTACTACGAGCAGTACTTC. Protein sequence: CASRAGYYEQYF.